This T cell receptor beta chain stems from a study of T cells in Graves' hyperthyroidism and ophthalmopathy. RNA transcripts served as the template for amplifying TCR beta CDR3 regions. The HTBI primer set drove a first-round RT-PCR of the TCR CDR3. MiXCR, run by TCRdb on the multiplex PCR reads, gives a single entry per CDR3 protein. The repertoire holds a few hundred thousand distinct CDR3 sequences, with roughly 14% as singletons. PBMCs were sourced from approximately 10 ml fresh peripheral blood. This clonotype was seen at least ten times. V lost 3 bases to trimming and J lost 8 bases; unmatched junction nucleotides: 5. In germline, CDR1 is SGHRS, CDR2 YFSETQ. This CDR3 contains 15 residues.

The gene calls are TRBV5-1 and TRBJ2-7, with TRBD2 matching 16 bases. The sequence came from a woman under 30 with Graves' hyperthyroidism. Specimen: blood. The DNA for the CDR3 is TGCGCCAGCAGCTCCGGGACTAGCGGGGGGGCCCAGCAGTACTTC. Translation: CASSSGTSGGAQQYF. The whole variable domain, remainder taken from reference TRBV5-1 and TRBJ2-7, is KAGVTQTPRYLIKTRGQQVTLSCSPISGHRSVSWYQQTPGQGLQFLFEYFSETQRNKGNFPGRFSGRQFSNSRSEMNVSTLELGDSALYLCASSSGTSGGAQQYFGPGTRLTVT.